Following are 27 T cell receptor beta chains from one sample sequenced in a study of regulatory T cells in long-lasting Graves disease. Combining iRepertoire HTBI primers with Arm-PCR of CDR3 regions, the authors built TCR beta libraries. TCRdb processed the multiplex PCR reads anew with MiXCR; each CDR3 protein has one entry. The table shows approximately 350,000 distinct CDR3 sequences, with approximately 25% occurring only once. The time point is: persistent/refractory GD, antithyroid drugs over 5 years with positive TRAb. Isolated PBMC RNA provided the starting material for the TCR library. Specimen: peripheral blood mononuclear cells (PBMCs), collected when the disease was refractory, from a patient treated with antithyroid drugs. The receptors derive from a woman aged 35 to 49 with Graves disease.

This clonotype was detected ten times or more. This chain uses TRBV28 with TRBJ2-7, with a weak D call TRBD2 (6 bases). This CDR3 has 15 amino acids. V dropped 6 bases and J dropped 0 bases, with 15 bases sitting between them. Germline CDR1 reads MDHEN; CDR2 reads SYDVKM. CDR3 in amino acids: CASSRSGHSSYEQYF. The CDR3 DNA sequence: TGTGCCAGCAGCAGAAGCGGGCACAGCTCCTACGAGCAGTACTTC.

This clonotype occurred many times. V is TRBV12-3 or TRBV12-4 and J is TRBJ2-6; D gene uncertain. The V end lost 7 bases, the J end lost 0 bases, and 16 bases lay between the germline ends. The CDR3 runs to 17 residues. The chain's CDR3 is CASTNIRWPSGANVLTF. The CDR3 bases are TGTGCCAGCACAAATATTAGGTGGCCCTCTGGGGCCAACGTCCTGACTTTC.

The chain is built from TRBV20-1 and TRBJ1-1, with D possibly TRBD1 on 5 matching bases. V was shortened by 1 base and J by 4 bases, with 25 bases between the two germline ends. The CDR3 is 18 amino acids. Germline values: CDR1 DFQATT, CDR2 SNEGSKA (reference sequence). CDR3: CSARGLGRLLMMGTEAFF. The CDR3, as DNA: TGCAGTGCTAGAGGCCTGGGACGGCTCCTTATGATGGGCACTGAAGCTTTCTTT.

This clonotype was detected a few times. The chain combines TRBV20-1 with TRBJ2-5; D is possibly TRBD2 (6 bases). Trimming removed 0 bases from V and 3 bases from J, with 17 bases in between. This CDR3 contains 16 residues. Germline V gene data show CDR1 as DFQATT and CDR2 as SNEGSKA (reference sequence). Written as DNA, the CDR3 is TGCAGTGCTAGAGATTGGGACTTACTAGGAAAAGAGACCCAGTACTTC. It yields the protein CSARDWDLLGKETQYF.

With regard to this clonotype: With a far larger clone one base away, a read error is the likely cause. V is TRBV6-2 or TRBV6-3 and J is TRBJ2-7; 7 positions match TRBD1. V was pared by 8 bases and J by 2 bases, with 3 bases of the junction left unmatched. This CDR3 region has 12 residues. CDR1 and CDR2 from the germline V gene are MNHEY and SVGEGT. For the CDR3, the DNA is TGTGCCAGCGAGGGACAGCCCTACGAGCAGTACTTC. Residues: CASEGQPYEQYF.

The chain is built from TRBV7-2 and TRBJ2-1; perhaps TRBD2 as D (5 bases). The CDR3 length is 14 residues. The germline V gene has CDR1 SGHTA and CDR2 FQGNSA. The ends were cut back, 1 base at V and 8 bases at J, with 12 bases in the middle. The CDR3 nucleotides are TGTGCCAGCAGCTTAGACGGAGCGGACTATGAGCAGTTCTTC. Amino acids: CASSLDGADYEQFF. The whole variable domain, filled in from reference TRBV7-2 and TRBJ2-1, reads GAGVSQSPSNKVTEKGKDVELRCDPISGHTALYWYRQSLGQGLEFLIYFQGNSAPDKSGLPSDRFSAERTGGSVSTLTIQRTQQEDSAVYLCASSLDGADYEQFFGPGTRLTVL.

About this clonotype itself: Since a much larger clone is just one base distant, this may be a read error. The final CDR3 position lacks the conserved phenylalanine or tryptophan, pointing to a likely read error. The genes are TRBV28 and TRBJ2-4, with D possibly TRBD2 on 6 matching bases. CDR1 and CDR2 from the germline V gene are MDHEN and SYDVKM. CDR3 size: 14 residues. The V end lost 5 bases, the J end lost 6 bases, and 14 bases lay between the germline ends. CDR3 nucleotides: TGTGCCAGCAGTCTGAAGGGAGGCGTAAACATTCAGTACCTC. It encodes CASSLKGGVNIQYL.

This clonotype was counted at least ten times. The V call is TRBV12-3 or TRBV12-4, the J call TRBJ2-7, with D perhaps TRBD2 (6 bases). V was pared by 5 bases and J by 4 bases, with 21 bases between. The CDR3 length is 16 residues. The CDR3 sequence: CASSLHAGGGPYEQYF. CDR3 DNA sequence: TGTGCCAGCAGTCTACACGCTGGGGGAGGTCCTTACGAGCAGTACTTC.

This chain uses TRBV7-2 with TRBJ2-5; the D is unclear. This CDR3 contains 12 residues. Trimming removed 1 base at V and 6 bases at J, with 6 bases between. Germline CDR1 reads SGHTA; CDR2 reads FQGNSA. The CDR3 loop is CASSLEWKTQYF. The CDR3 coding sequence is TGTGCCAGCAGCTTAGAGTGGAAGACCCAGTACTTC. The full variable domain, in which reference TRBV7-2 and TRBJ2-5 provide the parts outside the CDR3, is GAGVSQSPSNKVTEKGKDVELRCDPISGHTALYWYRQSLGQGLEFLIYFQGNSAPDKSGLPSDRFSAERTGGSVSTLTIQRTQQEDSAVYLCASSLEWKTQYFGPGTRLLVL.

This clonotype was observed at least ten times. The CDR3 region is CASSPPSRVTEAFF. The CDR3 region has the DNA TGTGCCAGCAGTCCCCCCTCCCGGGTCACTGAAGCTTTCTTT. The genes are TRBV12-3 or TRBV12-4 and TRBJ1-1; D unresolved. The CDR3 spans 14 residues. Trimming stripped 5 bases from V and 4 bases from J, with 14 bases between.

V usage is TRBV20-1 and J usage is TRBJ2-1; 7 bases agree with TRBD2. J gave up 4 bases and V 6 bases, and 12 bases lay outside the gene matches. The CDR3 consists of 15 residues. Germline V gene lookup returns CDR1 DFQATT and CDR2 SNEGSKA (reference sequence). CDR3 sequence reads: CSAKEPAGTYNEQFF. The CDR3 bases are TGCAGTGCAAAGGAACCAGCGGGAACTTACAATGAGCAGTTCTTC.

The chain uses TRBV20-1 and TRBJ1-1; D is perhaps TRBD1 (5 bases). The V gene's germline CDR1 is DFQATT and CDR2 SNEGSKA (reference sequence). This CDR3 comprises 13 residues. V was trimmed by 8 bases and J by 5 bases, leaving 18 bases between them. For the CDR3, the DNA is TGCAGTCCTCATAGGGCCGGGGGTACTGAAGCTTTCTTT. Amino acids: CSPHRAGGTEAFF.

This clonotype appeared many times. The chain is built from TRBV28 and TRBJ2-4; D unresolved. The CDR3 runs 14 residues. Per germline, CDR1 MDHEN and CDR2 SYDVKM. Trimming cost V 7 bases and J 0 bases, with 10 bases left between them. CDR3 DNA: TGTGCCAGCACGACAAACATAGCCAAAAACATTCAGTACTTC. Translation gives CASTTNIAKNIQYF.

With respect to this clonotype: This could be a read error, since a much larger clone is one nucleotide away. CDR3: CASSRSGQETQHF. CDR3 in DNA: TGTGCCAGCAGCAGAAGCGGGCAAGAGACCCAGCACTTC. The chain is built from TRBV11-3 and TRBJ2-5; perhaps TRBD2 as D (6 bases). The CDR3 covers 13 residues. CDR1 is SGHNT, CDR2 YENEEA, per germline.

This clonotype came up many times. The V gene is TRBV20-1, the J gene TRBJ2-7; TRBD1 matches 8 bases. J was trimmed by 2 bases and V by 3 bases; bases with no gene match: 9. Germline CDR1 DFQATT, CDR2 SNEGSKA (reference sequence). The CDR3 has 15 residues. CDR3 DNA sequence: TGCAGTGCTAGGTTACCGGGACAGGCGACCTACGAGCAGTACTTC. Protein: CSARLPGQATYEQYF.

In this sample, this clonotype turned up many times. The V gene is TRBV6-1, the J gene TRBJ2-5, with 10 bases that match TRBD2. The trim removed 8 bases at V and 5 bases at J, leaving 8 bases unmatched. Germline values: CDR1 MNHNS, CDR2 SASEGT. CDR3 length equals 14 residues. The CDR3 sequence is CASVKAGGSETQYF. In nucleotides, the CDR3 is TGTGCCAGCGTCAAAGCGGGAGGGTCGGAGACCCAGTACTTC.

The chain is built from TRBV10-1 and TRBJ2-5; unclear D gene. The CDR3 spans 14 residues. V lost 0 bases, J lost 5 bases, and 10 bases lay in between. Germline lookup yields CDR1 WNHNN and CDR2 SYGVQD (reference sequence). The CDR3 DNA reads TGCGCCAGCAGTGAGTCGTTTGGACCCGAGACCCAGTACTTC. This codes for CASSESFGPETQYF.

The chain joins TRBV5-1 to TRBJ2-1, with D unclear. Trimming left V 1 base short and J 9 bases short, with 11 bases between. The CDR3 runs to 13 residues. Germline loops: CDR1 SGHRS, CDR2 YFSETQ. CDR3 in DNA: TGCGCCAGCAGCTTGCTGGGGTTCGGTGAGCAGTTCTTC. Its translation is CASSLLGFGEQFF.

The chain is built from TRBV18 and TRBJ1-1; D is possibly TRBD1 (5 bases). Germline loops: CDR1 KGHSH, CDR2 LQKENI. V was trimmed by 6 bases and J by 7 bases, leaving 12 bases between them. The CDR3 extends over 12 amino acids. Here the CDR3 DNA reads TGTGCCAGCTCTTTATGGAGGGGTGAAGCTTTCTTT. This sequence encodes CASSLWRGEAFF. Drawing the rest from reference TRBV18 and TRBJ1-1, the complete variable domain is NAGVMQNPRHLVRRRGQEARLRCSPMKGHSHVYWYRQLPEEGLKFMVYLQKENIIDESGMPKERFSAEFPKEGPSILRIQQVVRGDSAAYFCASSLWRGEAFFGQGTRLTVV.

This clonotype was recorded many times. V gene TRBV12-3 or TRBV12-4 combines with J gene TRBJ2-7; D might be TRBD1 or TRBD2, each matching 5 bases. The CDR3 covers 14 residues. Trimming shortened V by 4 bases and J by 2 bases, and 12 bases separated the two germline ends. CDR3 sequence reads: CASSYWDRTYEQYF. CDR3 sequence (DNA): TGTGCCAGCAGTTATTGGGACCGGACCTACGAGCAGTACTTC.

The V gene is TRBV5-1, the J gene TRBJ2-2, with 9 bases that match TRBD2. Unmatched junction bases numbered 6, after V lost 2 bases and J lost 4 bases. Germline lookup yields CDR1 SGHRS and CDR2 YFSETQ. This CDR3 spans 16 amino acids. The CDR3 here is CASSFTSGHFTGELFF. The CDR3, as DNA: TGCGCCAGCAGCTTTACTAGCGGGCACTTCACCGGGGAGCTGTTTTTT.

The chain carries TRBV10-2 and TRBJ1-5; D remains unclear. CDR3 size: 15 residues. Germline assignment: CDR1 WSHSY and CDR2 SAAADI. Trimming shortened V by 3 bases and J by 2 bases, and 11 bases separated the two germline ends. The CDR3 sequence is CASSDAGMGNQPQHF. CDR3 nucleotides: TGCGCCAGCAGTGATGCGGGTATGGGCAATCAGCCCCAGCATTTT.

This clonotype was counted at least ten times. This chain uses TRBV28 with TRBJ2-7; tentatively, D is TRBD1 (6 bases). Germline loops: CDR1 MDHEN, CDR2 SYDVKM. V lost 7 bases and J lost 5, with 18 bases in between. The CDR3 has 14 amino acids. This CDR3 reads CASITGPRFNEQYF. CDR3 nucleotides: TGTGCCAGCATAACAGGGCCCCGTTTCAACGAGCAGTACTTC.

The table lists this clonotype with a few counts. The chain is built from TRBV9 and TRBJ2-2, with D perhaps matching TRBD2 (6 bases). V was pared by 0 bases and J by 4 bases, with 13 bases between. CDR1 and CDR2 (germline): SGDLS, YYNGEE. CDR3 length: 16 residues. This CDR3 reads CASSVGGAAGTGELFF. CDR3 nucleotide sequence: TGTGCCAGCAGCGTAGGAGGGGCAGCGGGCACCGGGGAGCTGTTTTTT.

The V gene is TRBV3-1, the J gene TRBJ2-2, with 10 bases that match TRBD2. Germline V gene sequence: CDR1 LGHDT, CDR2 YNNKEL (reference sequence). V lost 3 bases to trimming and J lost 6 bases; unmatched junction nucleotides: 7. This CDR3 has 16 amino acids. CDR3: CASSHLTSGKAGELFF. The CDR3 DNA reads TGTGCCAGCAGCCACCTCACTAGCGGGAAGGCCGGGGAGCTGTTTTTT.

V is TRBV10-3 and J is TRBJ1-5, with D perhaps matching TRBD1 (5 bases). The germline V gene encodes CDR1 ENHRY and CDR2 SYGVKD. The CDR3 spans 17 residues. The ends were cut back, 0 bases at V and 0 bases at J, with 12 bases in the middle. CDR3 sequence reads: CAISESGRSYSNQPQHF. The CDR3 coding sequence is TGTGCCATCAGTGAGTCGGGACGGAGTTATAGCAATCAGCCCCAGCATTTT.

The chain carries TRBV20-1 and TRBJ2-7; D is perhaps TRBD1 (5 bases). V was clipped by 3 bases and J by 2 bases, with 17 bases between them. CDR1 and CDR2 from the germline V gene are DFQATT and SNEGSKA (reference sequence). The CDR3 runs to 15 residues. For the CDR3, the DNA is TGCAGTGCTAGTGGGTGGGGCCCGAACCCCTACGAGCAGTACTTC. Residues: CSASGWGPNPYEQYF.